This TCR beta chain appears in the sequencing data of a study of blood T cell repertoires in COVID-19. Repertoires were generated with immunoSEQ multiplex PCR, while TCRdb's copy carries only in-frame clones and drops some. The sample lists about 130,000 clones; 65% to 90% were seen once. There are 15 residues in the CDR3. V was pared by 6 bases and J by 4 bases, with 9 bases of the junction left unmatched. Germline loops: CDR1 LGHNA, CDR2 YSLEER. This TCR derives from an elderly man with active or convalescent COVID-19. The J gene is TRBJ2-3, the V gene TRBV4-3, with 8 bases that match TRBD2. Input material: peripheral blood. The CDR3 is CASSRGLGQSDTQYF. Here the CDR3 DNA reads TGCGCCAGCAGTCGGGGACTAGGTCAATCAGATACGCAGTATTTT.